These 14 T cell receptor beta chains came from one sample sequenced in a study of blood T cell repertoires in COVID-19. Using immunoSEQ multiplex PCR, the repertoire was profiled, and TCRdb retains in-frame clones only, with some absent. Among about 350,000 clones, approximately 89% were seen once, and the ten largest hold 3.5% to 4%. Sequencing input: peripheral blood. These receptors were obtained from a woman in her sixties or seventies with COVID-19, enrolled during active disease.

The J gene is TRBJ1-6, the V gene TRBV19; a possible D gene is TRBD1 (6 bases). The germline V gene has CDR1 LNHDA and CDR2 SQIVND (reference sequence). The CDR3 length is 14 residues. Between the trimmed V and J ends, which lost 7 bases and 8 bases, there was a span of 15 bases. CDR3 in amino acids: CASMGRGKHSPLHF. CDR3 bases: TGTGCCAGTATGGGCAGGGGAAAGCATTCACCCCTCCACTTT.

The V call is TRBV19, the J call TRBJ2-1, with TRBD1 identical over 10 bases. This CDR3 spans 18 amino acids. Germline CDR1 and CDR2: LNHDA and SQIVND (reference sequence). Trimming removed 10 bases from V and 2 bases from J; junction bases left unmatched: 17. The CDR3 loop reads CATLPGQGQFFPYNEQFF. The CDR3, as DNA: TGTGCCACCCTCCCGGGACAGGGGCAATTTTTCCCCTACAATGAGCAGTTCTTC.

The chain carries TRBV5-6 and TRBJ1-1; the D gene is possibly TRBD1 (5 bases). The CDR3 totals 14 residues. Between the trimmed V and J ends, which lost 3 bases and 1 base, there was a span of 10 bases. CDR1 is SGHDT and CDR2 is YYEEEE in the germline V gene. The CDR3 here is CASSSRGGNTEAFF. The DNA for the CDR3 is TGTGCCAGCAGCTCCCGCGGGGGGAACACTGAAGCTTTCTTT.

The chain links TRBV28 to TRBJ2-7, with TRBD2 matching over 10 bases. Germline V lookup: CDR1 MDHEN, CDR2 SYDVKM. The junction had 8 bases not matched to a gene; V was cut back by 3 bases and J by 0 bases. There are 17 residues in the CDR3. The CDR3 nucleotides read TGTGCCAGCAGTTTGACTCCTGCTAGCGGGAGCTCCTACGAGCAGTACTTC. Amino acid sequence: CASSLTPASGSSYEQYF.

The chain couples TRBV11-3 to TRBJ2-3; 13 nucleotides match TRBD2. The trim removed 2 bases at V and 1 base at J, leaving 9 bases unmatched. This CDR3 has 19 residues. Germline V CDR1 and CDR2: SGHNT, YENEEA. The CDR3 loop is CASSLRTSGGAGCTDTQYF. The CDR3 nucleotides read TGTGCCAGCAGCTTAAGGACTAGCGGGGGAGCCGGTTGCACAGATACGCAGTATTTT.

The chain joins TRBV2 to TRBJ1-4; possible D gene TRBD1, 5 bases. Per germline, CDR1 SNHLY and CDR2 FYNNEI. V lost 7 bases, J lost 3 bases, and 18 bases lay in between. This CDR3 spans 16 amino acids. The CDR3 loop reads CASTSRGVGANEKLFF. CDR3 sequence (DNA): TGTGCCAGCACGAGTAGGGGTGTCGGAGCTAATGAAAAACTGTTTTTT.

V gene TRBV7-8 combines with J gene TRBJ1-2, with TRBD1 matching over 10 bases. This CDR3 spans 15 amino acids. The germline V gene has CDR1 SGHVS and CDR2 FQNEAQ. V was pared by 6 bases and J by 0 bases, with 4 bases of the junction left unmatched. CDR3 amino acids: CASSPTGGANYGYTF. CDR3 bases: TGTGCCAGCAGTCCGACAGGGGGCGCTAACTATGGCTACACCTTC.

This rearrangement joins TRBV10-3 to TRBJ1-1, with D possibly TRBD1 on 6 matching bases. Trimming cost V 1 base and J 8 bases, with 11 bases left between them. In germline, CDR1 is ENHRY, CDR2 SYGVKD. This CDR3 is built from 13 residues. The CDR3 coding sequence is TGTGCCATCAGTGAGTATTCGGGGGGCGAAGCTTTCTTT. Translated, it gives CAISEYSGGEAFF.

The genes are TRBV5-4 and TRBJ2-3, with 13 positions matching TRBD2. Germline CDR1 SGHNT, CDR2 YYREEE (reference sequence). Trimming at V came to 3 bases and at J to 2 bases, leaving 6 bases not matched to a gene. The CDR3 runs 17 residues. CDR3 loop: CASSSGLAGVLTDTQYF. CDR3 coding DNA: TGTGCCAGCAGCTCCGGACTAGCGGGGGTCCTCACAGATACGCAGTATTTT.

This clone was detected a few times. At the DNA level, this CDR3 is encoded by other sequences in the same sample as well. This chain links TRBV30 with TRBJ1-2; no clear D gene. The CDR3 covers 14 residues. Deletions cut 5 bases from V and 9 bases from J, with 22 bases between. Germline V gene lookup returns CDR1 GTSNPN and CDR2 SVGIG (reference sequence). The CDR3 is CAWGGRSWGGRYTF. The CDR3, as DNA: TGTGCCTGGGGAGGCCGGAGCTGGGGAGGACGCTACACCTTC.

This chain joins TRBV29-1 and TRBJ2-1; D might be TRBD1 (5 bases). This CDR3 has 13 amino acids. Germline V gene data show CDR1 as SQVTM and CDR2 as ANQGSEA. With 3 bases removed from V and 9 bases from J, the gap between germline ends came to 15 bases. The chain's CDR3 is CSVELQGRGEQFF. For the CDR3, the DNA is TGCAGCGTTGAGTTGCAGGGAAGGGGTGAGCAGTTCTTC.

The CDR3 DNA follows: TGCGCCAGCACCCTAGGGACAGGTCCCACTGAAGCTTTCTTT. Translated: CASTLGTGPTEAFF. V gene TRBV5-1 combines with J gene TRBJ1-1; 8 nucleotides line up with TRBD1. The CDR3 consists of 14 residues. The J segment lost 4 bases and the V segment lost 6 bases, leaving 8 bases of the junction unmatched. The germline CDR1 and CDR2 sequences are SGHRS and YFSETQ.

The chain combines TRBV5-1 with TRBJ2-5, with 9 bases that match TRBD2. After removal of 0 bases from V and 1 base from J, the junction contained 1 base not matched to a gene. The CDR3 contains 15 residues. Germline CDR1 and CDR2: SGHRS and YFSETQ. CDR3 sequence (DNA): TGCGCCAGCAGCTTGGGACTAGCGGCCCAAGAGACCCAGTACTTC. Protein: CASSLGLAAQETQYF.

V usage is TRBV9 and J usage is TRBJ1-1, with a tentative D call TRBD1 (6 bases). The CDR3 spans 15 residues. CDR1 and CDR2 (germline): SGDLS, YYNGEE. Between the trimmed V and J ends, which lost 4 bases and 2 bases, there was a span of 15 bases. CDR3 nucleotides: TGTGCCAGCAGCTCCCAGGGGACACTTAACACTGAAGCTTTCTTT. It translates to CASSSQGTLNTEAFF.